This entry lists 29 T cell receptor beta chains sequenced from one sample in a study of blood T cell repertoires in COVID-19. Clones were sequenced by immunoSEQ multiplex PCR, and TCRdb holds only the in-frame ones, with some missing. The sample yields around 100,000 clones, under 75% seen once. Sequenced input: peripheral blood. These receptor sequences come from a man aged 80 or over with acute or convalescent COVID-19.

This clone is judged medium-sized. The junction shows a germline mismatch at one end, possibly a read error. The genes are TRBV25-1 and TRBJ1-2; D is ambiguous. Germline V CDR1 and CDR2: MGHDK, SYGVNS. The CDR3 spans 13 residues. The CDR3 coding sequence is TGTGCCAGCAGTGCCGACGTCCGGTCGGGGTTCGCCTTC. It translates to CASSADVRSGFAF.

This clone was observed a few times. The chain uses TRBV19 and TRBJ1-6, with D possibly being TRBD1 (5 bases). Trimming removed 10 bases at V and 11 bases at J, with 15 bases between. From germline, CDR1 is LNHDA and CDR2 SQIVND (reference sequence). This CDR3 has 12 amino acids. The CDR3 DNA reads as TGTGCCACAGGGACTGGGATGACACCCCTCCACTTT. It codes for CATGTGMTPLHF.

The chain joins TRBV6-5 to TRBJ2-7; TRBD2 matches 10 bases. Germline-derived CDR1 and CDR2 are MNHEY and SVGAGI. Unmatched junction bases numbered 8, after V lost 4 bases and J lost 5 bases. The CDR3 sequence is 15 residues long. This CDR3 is CASSSPASGSHEQYF. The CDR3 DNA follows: TGTGCCAGCAGTTCCCCCGCTAGCGGGAGTCACGAGCAGTACTTC.

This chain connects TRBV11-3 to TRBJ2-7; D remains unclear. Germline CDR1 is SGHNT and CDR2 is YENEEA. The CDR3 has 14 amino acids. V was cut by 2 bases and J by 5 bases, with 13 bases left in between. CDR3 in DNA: TGTGCCAGCAGCTTACACGGGTTAGTGGACGAGCAGTACTTC. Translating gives CASSLHGLVDEQYF.

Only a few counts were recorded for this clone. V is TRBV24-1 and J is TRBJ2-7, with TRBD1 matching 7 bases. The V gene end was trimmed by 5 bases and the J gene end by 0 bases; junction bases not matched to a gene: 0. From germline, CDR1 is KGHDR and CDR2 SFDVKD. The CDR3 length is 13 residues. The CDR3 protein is CATSGDSSYEQYF. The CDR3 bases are TGTGCCACCAGTGGGGACAGCTCCTACGAGCAGTACTTC.

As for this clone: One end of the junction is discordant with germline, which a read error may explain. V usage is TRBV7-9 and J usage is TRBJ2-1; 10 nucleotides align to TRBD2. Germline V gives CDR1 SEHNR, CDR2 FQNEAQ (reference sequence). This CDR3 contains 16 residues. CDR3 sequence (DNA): TGTGCCAGCAGCCTAGCGGGAGCGCGCTCCTACAATGAGCAGTTCTTC. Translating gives CASSLAGARSYNEQFF.

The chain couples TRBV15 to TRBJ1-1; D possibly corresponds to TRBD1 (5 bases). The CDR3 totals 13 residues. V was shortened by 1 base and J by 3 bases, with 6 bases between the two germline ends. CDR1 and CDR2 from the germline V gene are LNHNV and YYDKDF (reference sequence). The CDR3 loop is CATSRGQYTEAFF. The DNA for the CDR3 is TGTGCCACCAGCAGAGGACAGTACACTGAAGCTTTCTTT.

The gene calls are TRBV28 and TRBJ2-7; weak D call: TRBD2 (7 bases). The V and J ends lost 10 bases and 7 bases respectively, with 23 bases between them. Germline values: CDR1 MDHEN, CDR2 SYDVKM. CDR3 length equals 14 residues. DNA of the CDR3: TGTGCCATTGCTGGGGGAGGGACACCTCGGGAGCAGTACTTC. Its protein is CAIAGGGTPREQYF.

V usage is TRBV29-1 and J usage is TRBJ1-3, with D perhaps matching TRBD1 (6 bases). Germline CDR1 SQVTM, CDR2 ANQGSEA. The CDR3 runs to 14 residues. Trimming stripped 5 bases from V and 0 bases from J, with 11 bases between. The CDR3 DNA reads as TGCAGCGTTCACGACAGGAACTCTGGAAACACCATATATTTT. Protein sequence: CSVHDRNSGNTIYF.

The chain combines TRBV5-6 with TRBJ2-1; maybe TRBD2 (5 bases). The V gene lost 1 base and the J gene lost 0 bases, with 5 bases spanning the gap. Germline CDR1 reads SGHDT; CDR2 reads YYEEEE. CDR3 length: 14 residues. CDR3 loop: CASSLSGSYNEQFF. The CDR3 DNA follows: TGTGCCAGCAGCTTGAGCGGCTCCTACAATGAGCAGTTCTTC.

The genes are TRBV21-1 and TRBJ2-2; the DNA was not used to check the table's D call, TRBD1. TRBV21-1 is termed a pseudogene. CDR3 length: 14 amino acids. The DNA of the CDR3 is TGTGCCAGTGTACAGGGGACAACCACCGGGGAGCTGTTTTTT. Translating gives CASVQGTTTGELFF.

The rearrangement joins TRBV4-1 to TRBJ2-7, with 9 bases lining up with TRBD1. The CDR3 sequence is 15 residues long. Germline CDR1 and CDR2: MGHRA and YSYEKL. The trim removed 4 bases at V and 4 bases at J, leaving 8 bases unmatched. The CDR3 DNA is TGCGCCAGCAGCCCCATGGGACAGGGAGGTTACGAGCAGTACTTC. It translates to CASSPMGQGGYEQYF.

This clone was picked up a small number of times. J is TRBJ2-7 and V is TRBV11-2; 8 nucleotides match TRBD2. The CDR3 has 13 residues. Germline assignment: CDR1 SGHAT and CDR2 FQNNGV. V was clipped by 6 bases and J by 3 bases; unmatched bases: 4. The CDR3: CASSWTSLYEQYF. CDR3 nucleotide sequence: TGTGCCAGCAGTTGGACTAGCCTCTACGAGCAGTACTTC.

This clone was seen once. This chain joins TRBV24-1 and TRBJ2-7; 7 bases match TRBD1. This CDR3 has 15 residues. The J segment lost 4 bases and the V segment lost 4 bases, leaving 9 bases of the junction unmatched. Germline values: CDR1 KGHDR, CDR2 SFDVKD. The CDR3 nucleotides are TGTGCCACCAGTGACCCGGGACAGTCCCCTTACGAGCAGTACTTC. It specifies CATSDPGQSPYEQYF.

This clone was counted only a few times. CDR3 sequence (DNA): TGTGCCAGCAGCCGCGGACTAGCGGGCGGGGAGCTGTTTTTT. This gives the protein CASSRGLAGGELFF. The chain uses TRBV7-6 and TRBJ2-2, with 11 bases aligning to TRBD2. Germline trimming cut 5 bases from V and 7 bases from J; bases unmatched to any gene: 3. There are 14 residues in the CDR3. In germline, CDR1 is SGHVS, CDR2 FNYEAQ.

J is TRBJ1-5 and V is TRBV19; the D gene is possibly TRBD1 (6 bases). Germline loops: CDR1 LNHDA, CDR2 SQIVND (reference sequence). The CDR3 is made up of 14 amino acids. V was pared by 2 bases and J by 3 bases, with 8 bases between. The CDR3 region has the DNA TGTGCCAGTAGTATAAGGGGGATCAATCAGCCCCAGCATTTT. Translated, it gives CASSIRGINQPQHF.

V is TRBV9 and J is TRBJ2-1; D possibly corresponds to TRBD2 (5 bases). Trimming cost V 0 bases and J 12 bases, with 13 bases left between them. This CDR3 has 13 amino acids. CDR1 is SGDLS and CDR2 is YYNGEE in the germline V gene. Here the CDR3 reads CASSVDATRGQFF. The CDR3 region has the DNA TGTGCCAGCAGCGTAGACGCGACCCGGGGGCAGTTCTTC.

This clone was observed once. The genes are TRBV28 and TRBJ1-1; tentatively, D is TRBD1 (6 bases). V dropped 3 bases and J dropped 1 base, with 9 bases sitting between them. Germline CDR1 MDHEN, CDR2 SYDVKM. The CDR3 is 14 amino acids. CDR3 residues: CASSFLGANTEAFF. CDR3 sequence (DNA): TGTGCCAGCAGTTTTTTGGGGGCGAACACTGAAGCTTTCTTT.

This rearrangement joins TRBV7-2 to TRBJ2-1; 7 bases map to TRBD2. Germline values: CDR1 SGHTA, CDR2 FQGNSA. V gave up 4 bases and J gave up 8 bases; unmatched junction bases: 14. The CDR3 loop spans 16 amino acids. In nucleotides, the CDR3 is TGTGCCAGCAGCTCCCACCTCCTAGCGGTTGGCGATGAGCAGTTCTTC. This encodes CASSSHLLAVGDEQFF. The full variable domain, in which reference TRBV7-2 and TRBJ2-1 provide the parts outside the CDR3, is GAGVSQSPSNKVTEKGKDVELRCDPISGHTALYWYRQSLGQGLEFLIYFQGNSAPDKSGLPSDRFSAERTGGSVSTLTIQRTQQEDSAVYLCASSSHLLAVGDEQFFGPGTRLTVL.

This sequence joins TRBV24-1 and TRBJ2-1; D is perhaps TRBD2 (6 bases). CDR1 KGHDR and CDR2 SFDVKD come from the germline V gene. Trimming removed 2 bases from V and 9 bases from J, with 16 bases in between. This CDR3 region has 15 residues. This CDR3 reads CATSDSGTFRGEQFF. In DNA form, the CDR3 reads TGTGCCACCAGTGATTCCGGGACTTTTAGAGGTGAGCAGTTCTTC.

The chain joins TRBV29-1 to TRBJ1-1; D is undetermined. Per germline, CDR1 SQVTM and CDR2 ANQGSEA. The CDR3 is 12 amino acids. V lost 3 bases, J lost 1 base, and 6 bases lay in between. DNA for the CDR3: TGCAGCGTTGATCGGTCGAACACTGAAGCTTTCTTT. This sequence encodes CSVDRSNTEAFF.

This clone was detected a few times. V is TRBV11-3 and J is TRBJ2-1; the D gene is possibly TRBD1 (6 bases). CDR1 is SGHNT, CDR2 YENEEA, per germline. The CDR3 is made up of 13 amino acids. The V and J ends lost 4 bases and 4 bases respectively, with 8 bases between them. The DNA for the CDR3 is TGTGCCAGCAGCTCCGGACAGTACAATGAGCAGTTCTTC. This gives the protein CASSSGQYNEQFF.

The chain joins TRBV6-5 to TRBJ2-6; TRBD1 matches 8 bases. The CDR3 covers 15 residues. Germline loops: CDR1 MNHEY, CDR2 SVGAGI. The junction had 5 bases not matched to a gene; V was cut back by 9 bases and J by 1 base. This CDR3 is CASTRTGSGANVLTF. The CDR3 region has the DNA TGTGCCAGTACACGGACAGGGTCTGGGGCCAACGTCCTGACTTTC.

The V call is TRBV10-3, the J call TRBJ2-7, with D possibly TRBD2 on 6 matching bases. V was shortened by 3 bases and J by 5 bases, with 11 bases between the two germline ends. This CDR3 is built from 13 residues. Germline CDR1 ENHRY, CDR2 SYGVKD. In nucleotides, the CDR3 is TGTGCCATCAGTGACGCTAGCGAGGACGAGCAGTACTTC. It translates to CAISDASEDEQYF.

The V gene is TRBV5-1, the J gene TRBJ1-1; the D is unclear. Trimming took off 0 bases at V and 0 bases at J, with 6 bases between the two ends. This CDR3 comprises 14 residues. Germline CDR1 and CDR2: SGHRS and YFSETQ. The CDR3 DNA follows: TGCGCCAGCAGCTTGGTTGAGTTGAACACTGAAGCTTTCTTT. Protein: CASSLVELNTEAFF.

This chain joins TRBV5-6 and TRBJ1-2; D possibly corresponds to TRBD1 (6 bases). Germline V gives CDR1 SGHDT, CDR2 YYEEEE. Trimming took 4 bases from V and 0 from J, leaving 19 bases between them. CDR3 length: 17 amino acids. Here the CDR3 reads CASSLETAPGANYGYTF. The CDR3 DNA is TGTGCCAGCAGCCTCGAGACGGCCCCAGGGGCTAACTATGGCTACACCTTC.

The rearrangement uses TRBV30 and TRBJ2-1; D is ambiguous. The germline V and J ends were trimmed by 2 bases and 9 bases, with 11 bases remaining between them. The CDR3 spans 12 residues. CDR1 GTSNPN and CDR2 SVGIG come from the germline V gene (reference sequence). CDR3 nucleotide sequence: TGTGCCTGGAGTCCTTCTCGGTTTGAGCAGTTCTTC. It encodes CAWSPSRFEQFF.

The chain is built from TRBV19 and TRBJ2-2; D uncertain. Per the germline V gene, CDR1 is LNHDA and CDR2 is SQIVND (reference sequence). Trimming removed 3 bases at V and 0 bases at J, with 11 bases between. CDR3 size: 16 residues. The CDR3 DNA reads TGTGCCAGTAGTATCCCTCTGCGTCCGAACACCGGGGAGCTGTTTTTT. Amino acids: CASSIPLRPNTGELFF.

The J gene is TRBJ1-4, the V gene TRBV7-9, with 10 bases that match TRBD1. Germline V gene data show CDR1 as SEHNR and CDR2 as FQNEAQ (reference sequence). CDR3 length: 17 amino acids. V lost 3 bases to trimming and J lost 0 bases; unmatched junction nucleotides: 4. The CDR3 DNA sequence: TGTGCCAGCAGCTTCCGGACAGGGGGTACAACTAATGAAAAACTGTTTTTT. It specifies CASSFRTGGTTNEKLFF.